These 9 T cell receptor beta chains were all obtained from the same sample, sequenced in a study of chemoradiotherapy in HPV16-positive cancers. The assay was immunoSEQ multiplex PCR, and TCRdb's table has in-frame clones only and misses some. The profile shows about 27,000 clones, about 94% of them singletons. Sequenced material: blood, taken from a patient who underwent chemoradiotherapy. The source of these receptors is a human donor with HPV-associated anogenital cancer.

J is TRBJ2-1 and V is TRBV1. TRBV1 is marked as a pseudogene. The CDR3 totals 10 residues. Here the CDR3 DNA reads TGCACCGGGAATTACAATGAGCAGTTCTTC. It encodes CTGNYNEQFF.

The V call is TRBV29-1, the J call TRBJ1-1; D call uncertain. The CDR3 loop spans 13 amino acids. Germline lookup yields CDR1 SQVTM and CDR2 ANQGSEA. The CDR3 is CALERRLNTEAFF. The CDR3 DNA is TGCGCACTAGAGCGCAGGTTGAACACTGAAGCTTTCTTT.

The chain has TRBV15 and TRBJ1-4, with 8 bases matching TRBD1. With V trimmed by 6 bases and J by 8 bases, 11 bases remained unmatched. The CDR3 sequence is 15 residues long. Germline lookup yields CDR1 LNHNV and CDR2 YYDKDF (reference sequence). CDR3: CATRDAGTGKEKLFF. The CDR3 region has the DNA TGTGCCACCAGAGATGCGGGGACAGGAAAAGAAAAACTGTTTTTT.

Notes on this clone: The sample carries other DNA sequences with the same CDR3. The rearrangement joins TRBV6-5 to TRBJ2-7; D perhaps matches TRBD1 (5 bases). V was pared by 0 bases and J by 2 bases, with 8 bases between. Looked up from germline, CDR1 is MNHEY and CDR2 is SVGAGI. This CDR3 has 14 residues. The CDR3 DNA reads TGTGCCAGCAGTTACTCGACAGCCACCTACGAGCAGTACTTC. It specifies CASSYSTATYEQYF.

This chain joins TRBV4-2 and TRBJ2-1, with D possibly TRBD1 on 7 matching bases. CDR1 LGHNA and CDR2 YNFKEQ come from the germline V gene. Trimming stripped 3 bases from V and 0 bases from J, with 15 bases between. The CDR3 consists of 17 residues. CDR3 sequence reads: CASSQSGQGGSYNEQFF. Here the CDR3 DNA reads TGTGCCAGCAGCCAGTCGGGGCAGGGGGGCTCCTACAATGAGCAGTTCTTC.

The V call is TRBV7-2, the J call TRBJ2-7; TRBD1 agrees at 9 bases. Germline CDR1 reads SGHTA; CDR2 reads FQGNSA. The CDR3 sequence is 15 residues long. Trimming removed 6 bases from V and 3 bases from J; junction bases left unmatched: 9. The CDR3 protein is CASRDRGGNLYEQYF. The DNA of the CDR3 is TGTGCCAGCAGGGACAGGGGTGGAAACCTCTACGAGCAGTACTTC.

A single count supports this clone. The rearrangement uses TRBV20-1 and TRBJ1-1; D is unclear. Germline CDR1 and CDR2: DFQATT and SNEGSKA (reference sequence). The CDR3 runs to 11 residues. With 8 bases removed from V and 11 bases from J, the gap between germline ends came to 18 bases. Written as DNA, the CDR3 is TGCAGTCCCCTCAGATCGGGTTTGGCTTTCTTT. It codes for CSPLRSGLAFF.

The J gene is TRBJ2-7, the V gene TRBV9; 7 positions match TRBD2. In germline, CDR1 is SGDLS, CDR2 YYNGEE. J lost 2 bases, V lost 0 bases, and 2 bases had no gene match. This CDR3 spans 14 amino acids. DNA for the CDR3: TGTGCCAGCAGCGTAGGCGGGAGCGCCTACGAGCAGTACTTC. This sequence encodes CASSVGGSAYEQYF.

The chain has TRBV9 and TRBJ1-1; D call uncertain. The CDR3 contains 13 residues. The germline CDR1 and CDR2 sequences are SGDLS and YYNGEE. V gave up 8 bases and J gave up 1 base, with 12 bases separating them. CDR3 region: CASGEVGNTEAFF. The CDR3 coding sequence is TGTGCCAGTGGGGAGGTAGGGAACACTGAAGCTTTCTTT.